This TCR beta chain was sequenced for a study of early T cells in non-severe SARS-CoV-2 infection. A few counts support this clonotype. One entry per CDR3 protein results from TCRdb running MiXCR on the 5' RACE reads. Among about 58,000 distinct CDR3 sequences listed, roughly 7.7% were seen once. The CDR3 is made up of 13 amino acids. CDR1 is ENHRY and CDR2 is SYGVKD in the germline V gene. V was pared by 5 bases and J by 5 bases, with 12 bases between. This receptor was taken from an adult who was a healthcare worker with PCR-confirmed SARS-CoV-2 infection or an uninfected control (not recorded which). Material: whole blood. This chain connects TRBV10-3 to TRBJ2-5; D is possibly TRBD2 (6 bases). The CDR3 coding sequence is TGTGCCATCAGTTCGGCGGAGGGGGAGACCCAGTACTTC. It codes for CAISSAEGETQYF.